This TCR beta chain came from a study of blood T cell repertoires in COVID-19. Overall study context: Acute and convalescent COVID-19 specimens originated in the United States, Italy and Spain. From T cells, B-cell-depleted T cells, or PBMCs came the material, which was cDNA or gDNA.

V lost 5 bases, J lost 5 bases, and 2 bases stayed unmatched. Germline CDR1 SGHTA, CDR2 FQGTGA. The CDR3 is 14 residues long. On this clone: This CDR3 is also generated by other DNA sequences in the sample.

Authors' processing steps: Amplified reference gene primers provided the basis for estimating nucleated cell counts. Sequencing used immunoSEQ multiplex PCR; TCRdb keeps in-frame clones, though not all of them. The D gene and trimming were derived from the DNA, and the V and J assignments and clone size from that table. The sample lists roughly 250,000 clones, 81% occurring once. The genes are TRBV7-3 and TRBJ2-5, with TRBD2 matching over 13 bases. The TCR sequence derives from a woman between 55 and 75 years old with active or convalescent COVID-19. Sequencing was carried out using peripheral blood. In nucleotides, the CDR3 is TGTGCCAGCAGCCCGGGACTAGCGGGGGAGACCCAGTACTTC. Translating gives CASSPGLAGETQYF.